The clone carrying this T cell receptor beta chain was counted between two and nine times. Its antigen is currently unknown. This sample was included in a study of T cell responses to AZD1222 COVID-19 vaccine. General observations from the study: Most donors were white British and more were female, and clonal diversity was possibly underestimated. Across the whole spike, CD4 TCRs peaked at regions 160-218 and 743-854. After the peak T cell response, and only then, were repertoires sampled. Seropositivity was recorded at baseline in only a handful of AZD1222 recipients.

Repertoires were generated with immunoSEQ multiplex PCR, while TCRdb's copy carries only in-frame clones and drops some. The profile covers 140,000 to 150,000 clones, with 85% to 95% appearing a single time and about 8.6% taken by the ten largest. This TCR was recovered from an adult in good health. The sequencing used peripheral blood, collected on day 0 of AZD1222 vaccination.

CDR3 nucleotides: TGTGCCAGCAGCTTGAGAGGGACGAACACTGAAGCTTTCTTT. It yields the protein CASSLRGTNTEAFF. The chain links TRBV5-5 to TRBJ1-1; the D gene is possibly TRBD1 (5 bases). The germline V and J ends were trimmed by 1 base and 1 base, with 8 bases remaining between them. Germline loops: CDR1 SGHKS, CDR2 YYEKEE (reference sequence). The CDR3 loop spans 14 amino acids.